The sequence of this T cell receptor beta chain was determined in a study of T cells in Graves' hyperthyroidism and ophthalmopathy (dated by TCRdb to the late 2010s). Turning to the overall study: Peripheral blood samples were taken at the time of initial diagnosis, prior to any treatment. A discovery cohort of around 98 patients, 43 with Graves' ophthalmopathy and roughly 59 with stable Graves' hyperthyroidism, was used to find distinguishing TCR V-J signatures. Whether ophthalmopathy could be predicted prospectively was tested in an independent validation cohort made up of under 20 hyperthyroidism patients plus 17 patients who later progressed to ophthalmopathy. The approximately 100 discovery patients were randomly divided into training and test sets at a 7:3 ratio. The study also compared thyroid tissue and blood T-cell repertoires from a handful of Graves' hyperthyroidism patients. After blood sampling, hyperthyroidism patients were treated with methimazole at a starting dose of 30 mg daily, and ophthalmopathy patients were treated with high-dose intravenous methylprednisolone. The paper describes TCR Vbeta CDR3 sequencing of 135 peripheral blood samples, made up of some 42 ophthalmopathy patients, 70 to 75 hyperthyroidism patients and approximately 17 progressor patients. What the authors observed across the whole study: Sample size was not statistically predetermined, and blinding of investigators to group allocation was not performed. Most expanded thyroid clonotypes (frequency above 0.001) were also found in blood, which suggests that blood repertoires may mirror thyroid immune responses. In validation, progression to ophthalmopathy was predicted by the model with 70.59% sensitivity and around 75% specificity, a median of about 6.4 months before onset. A 13 V-J signature model separated ophthalmopathy from stable hyperthyroidism, with 87.88% sensitivity and roughly 82% specificity in cross-validation and 80%/75% in testing.

Reading the germline V gene (reference sequence) gives CDR1 LNHDA and CDR2 SQIVND. From its cysteine to its phenylalanine, the CDR3 spans 16 amino acids. Only CDR3 DNA is held: 48 bases, read in frame from base 1. V is pruned by 5 bases and J by 7 bases, leaving 10 bases of the junction without a gene match. Graves' hyperthyroidism was defined as stable when no progression to ophthalmopathy occurred over 18 months of follow-up. Hyperthyroidism patients were newly diagnosed, with disease duration under 2 months, and aged 18 to 65 years. Any patient with an uncontrolled infection, another autoimmune disease, pregnancy or lactation was excluded. Diagnoses were established on the basis of clinical symptoms, serum thyroxine and TRAb, thyroid ultrasound, and orbital computed tomography. Ficoll-Paque density gradient centrifugation was used to isolate PBMCs from around 10 ml of fresh peripheral blood. Trizol reagent was used to extract total RNA, and RNA quality was then checked on an Agilent 2100 Bioanalyzer.

The TCR beta CDR3 regions were amplified from the RNA transcripts. The first round of RT-PCR for the TCR CDR3 was performed with the HTBI primer set and the Qiagen OneStep RT-PCR kit. Libraries were constructed in a second round of multiplex PCR, after which size selection and purification were performed. Sequencing of the libraries was done on an Illumina HiSeq2000 using paired-end 100 bp reads. The original methods were these. SOAPnuke was used to process the raw data, removing reads that contained adapters or uncalled bases, had a mean Phred below 15, or lacked an exact match to the constant primer or identifier. High-quality paired reads were merged using COPE v1.2.5, and each unique nucleotide sequence was defined as a clonotype. Clonotypes were aligned to IMGT TRBV, TRBD and TRBJ reference segments using MiTCR v1.1. The analysis included only V-J combinations with a frequency above 0.0001, which together covered over 98% of the repertoires. The TCS score was defined as the ratio of F50 (clonal expansion) to E x V (chaos), calculated using BLOSUM62-based TCRdist between CDR3 peptides within each V-J. Welch's t-statistics and random forest reduced around 550 V-J features to 13, which were used in a naive Bayes classifier (R e1071). The raw public reads went through TCRdb reprocessing: fastp at Q25, MiXCR clone calling, in-frame beta chains kept. A single entry per CDR3 protein holds the most common genes and DNA from its merged rows. For this entry, the V and J calls and clone size follow TCRdb and not the study's own pipeline. Here the sample has around 500,000 distinct CDR3 sequences; 13% to 15% occur a single time. Less than 20% of the sample belongs to the ten largest clones.

This clonotype showed up just a few times. This clone's antigen is unknown. Within one base of it there is no much larger clone, and no base qualities were kept. The origin of this receptor is a young woman with Graves' hyperthyroidism. Sequencing was done on a sample of blood. The sequence joins TRBV19 to TRBJ2-1; the central 11 bases match TRBD2. The CDR3: CASSLPGTSGENEQFF. The nucleotides are TGTGCCAGTAGTCTCCCCGGGACTAGCGGAGAAAATGAGCAGTTCTTC.